This entry features one T cell receptor beta chain sequence. No antigen is known for it. The data stem from a study of cytotoxic CD8 clonotypes in ibrutinib-treated CLL. Study context: Partial responses totalled roughly 24 and complete responses 2; after median about 67 months, roughly 14 remained remitted and roughly twelve progressed. Samples showed on average around 250,000 productive templates and about 100,000 productive rearrangements. Response samples came after a median 12 months of treatment, range 6 to 36.

Study-wide points: Clonality rose at ibrutinib response and fell back toward baseline at progression.

Sequencing used immunoSEQ multiplex PCR; TCRdb keeps in-frame clones, though not all of them. The table records some 130,000 clones, about 80% of them present only once. CDR3 length: 16 amino acids. The V segment lost 5 bases and the J segment 4 bases; nucleotides outside the gene matches: 8. CDR1 is SEHNR, CDR2 FQNEAQ, per germline (reference sequence). Sample: PBMCs, taken after 24 months of ibrutinib treatment. This sequence joins TRBV7-9 and TRBJ2-2, with 9 bases that match TRBD2. The receptor comes from a human donor with chronic lymphocytic leukemia. The CDR3 sequence: CASSPLAGGPTGELFF. In nucleotides, the CDR3 is TGTGCCAGCAGCCCCCTGGCGGGGGGGCCCACCGGGGAGCTGTTTTTT.